The TCR beta chain described here comes from a study of Ad26.COV2.S vaccination and SARS-CoV-2 variants. About the research overall: Doses of Ad26.COV2.S were injected into muscle once or twice, 56 days apart. Study-wide results and caveats: Breadth, reportedly substantial, characterized the spike-specific CD8+ and CD4+ T cell responses after vaccination.

Notes on this clone: As yet, its antigen is unknown.

The treatment is: over 15 received Ad26.COV2.S at low or high dose, single or two shots; about 5 received placebo; per-sample allocation not given. The study sampled participants on day 63 after the first vaccine or placebo injection. Produced via immunoSEQ multiplex PCR; TCRdb's table is partial and in-frame only. Counted here are roughly 510,000 clones, approximately 88% occurring once; the ten biggest clones make up over 10%. Germline V gene data show CDR1 as LGHNA and CDR2 as YSLEER. The germline V and J ends were trimmed by 1 base and 0 bases, with 16 bases remaining between them. The CDR3 has 19 amino acids.

This receptor was taken from a person aged 18 to 65 who received the Ad26.COV2.S COVID-19 vaccine or a placebo. The V call is TRBV4-3, the J call TRBJ1-6; no firm D call. This specimen was peripheral blood, taken in a trial of Ad26.COV2.S vaccine versus placebo. The CDR3 loop is CASSQAPPDPSSYNSPLHF. The CDR3 DNA sequence: TGCGCCAGCAGCCAAGCCCCCCCCGACCCGAGCTCCTATAATTCACCCCTCCACTTT.